This T cell receptor beta chain was observed in a study of cytomegalovirus exposure and HLA in healthy donors. Primers: 60 Vbeta forward and 13 Jbeta reverse. Using immunoSEQ multiplex PCR, the repertoire was profiled, and TCRdb retains in-frame clones only, with some absent. The data hold 100,000 or so clones, with less than 80% observed a single time. Donors were nominally healthy when sampled, though unrecorded immune exposures were likely. The CDR3 runs to 15 residues. Germline assignment: CDR1 LGHNT and CDR2 FRNRAP. Trimming took 4 bases from V and 5 from J; bases not matched to a gene: 9. The chain employs TRBV12-5 and TRBJ2-5; 8 bases align to TRBD2. What was sequenced was PBMCs. This TCR was recovered from a man aged 35 to 55 in good health and CMV-seronegative. Here the CDR3 DNA reads TGTGCTAGTGGTTCCGGGGGGGCCGGAGTGGAGACCCAGTACTTC. Its translation is CASGSGGAGVETQYF.